This paragraph covers one T cell receptor (beta chain) sequence. The antigen it binds to is not known. There are no base qualities to consult, and no much larger clone falls within one base. This sample was included in a study of tumor T cells in aggressive B-cell lymphoma (dated 2017 in TCRdb). CDR1 and CDR2, per the germline V gene, are SGHAT and FQNNGV. The CDR3 spans 16 residues, from the cysteine through the phenylalanine. Just CDR3 DNA is preserved here, 48 bases in frame from base 1. V trim: 0 bases; J trim: 7 bases; unmatched bases: 9. The library was generated by the immunoSEQ multiplex PCR assay. TCRdb's version of the immuneACCESS table is confined to in-frame rearrangements and falls short of the full clone set. An unresolved V gene accounts for under half of the shortfall where checked; the remainder is of unknown origin. The sample includes some 5,900 clones, with about 68% observed a single time. The ten largest clones take up 6.5% to 9% of the sample.

Sequences were obtained from tumor tissue. This sequence originates from an adult with diffuse large B cell lymphoma. The V and J genes are TRBV11-2 and TRBJ2-7; 10 middle bases align to TRBD2. The bases read TGTGCCAGCAGCTTAGATCCTAGCGGGAGATTCGGGGAGCAGTACTTC. Its amino acids are CASSLDPSGRFGEQYF.